Listed here are 5 T cell receptor beta chains from one sample, sequenced in a study of cytomegalovirus exposure and HLA in healthy donors. This PCR relied on a set of 60 Vbeta primers and 13 Jbeta primers. Profiled with immunoSEQ multiplex PCR; TCRdb holds only in-frame clones, not every one. The sample includes roughly 79,000 clones. Sequenced: PBMCs. The receptors were gathered from a man aged 25-45 years in good health and CMV-seronegative.

The rearrangement uses TRBV6-1 and TRBJ2-7; 7 positions match TRBD1. This CDR3 has 14 amino acids. Germline CDR1 MNHNS, CDR2 SASEGT. Losses at the gene ends were 8 bases for V and 0 bases for J; bases not matched to a gene: 7. The CDR3 DNA is TGTGCCAGCCAAGAACAGGGGACCTCCTACGAGCAGTACTTC. Amino acid sequence: CASQEQGTSYEQYF.

The chain has TRBV5-1 and TRBJ1-1, with 9 positions matching TRBD1. V shed 4 bases and J 1 base; nucleotides not matched to a gene: 2. Per germline, CDR1 SGHRS and CDR2 YFSETQ. The CDR3 runs 14 residues. The CDR3 nucleotides read TGCGCCAGCAGCCTGACAGGGGGGAACACTGAAGCTTTCTTT. Protein sequence: CASSLTGGNTEAFF.

This chain uses TRBV9 with TRBJ2-7, with D maybe TRBD2 (7 bases). Germline lookup yields CDR1 SGDLS and CDR2 YYNGEE. V lost 7 bases and J lost 6, with 29 bases in between. CDR3 size: 17 residues. This CDR3 is CASSPEEQGWVAGEQYF. The CDR3 nucleotides are TGTGCCAGCTCCCCGGAGGAGCAGGGGTGGGTAGCGGGCGAGCAGTACTTC. Full variable domain (rest looked up from reference TRBV9 and TRBJ2-7): DSGVTQTPKHLITATGQRVTLRCSPRSGDLSVYWYQQSLDQGLQFLIQYYNGEERAKGNILERFSAQQFPDLHSELNLSSLELGDSALYFCASSPEEQGWVAGEQYFGPGTRLTVT.

The J gene is TRBJ2-7, the V gene TRBV9; TRBD1 agrees at 9 bases. With V trimmed by 0 bases and J by 5 bases, 6 bases remained unmatched. CDR3 size: 15 residues. Germline V CDR1 and CDR2: SGDLS, YYNGEE. CDR3 sequence (DNA): TGTGCCAGCAGCGTAGACTGGGACAGGGTACACGAGCAGTACTTC. The encoded protein is CASSVDWDRVHEQYF.

The chain combines TRBV15 with TRBJ2-3; 7 bases fit TRBD2. CDR1 is LNHNV, CDR2 YYDKDF, per germline (reference sequence). The ends lost 1 base at V and 10 bases at J; junction bases unmatched: 8. CDR3 size: 14 residues. The CDR3 nucleotides are TGTGCCACCAGCAGAGGACGGGAGGCGATGGCGCAGTATTTT. It encodes CATSRGREAMAQYF.